The 2 T cell receptor beta chains reported below all come from one sample, sequenced in a study of CD8 T cells in ankylosing spondylitis. TCRdb called the 5' RACE reads again in MiXCR, with one record for every CDR3 protein. The data contain approximately 200,000 distinct CDR3 sequences, over 10% of them singletons. Sequenced sample: blood, either unsorted or a sorted T cell fraction (not recorded which). These receptors all stem from a male donor with ankylosing spondylitis or in good health (not recorded which).

In this sample, this clonotype turned up a few times. The V and J genes are TRBV6-5 and TRBJ2-1; D not certain. The CDR3 spans 14 residues. The ends were cut back, 2 bases at V and 6 bases at J, with 11 bases in the middle. In germline, CDR1 is MNHEY, CDR2 SVGAGI. The CDR3 nucleotides read TGTGCCAGCAGTTACGGGGTAGTCTCCAATGAGCAGTTCTTC. This codes for CASSYGVVSNEQFF.

This clonotype occurred a few times. This chain connects TRBV10-1 to TRBJ2-7; D not resolved. CDR1 is WNHNN and CDR2 is SYGVQD in the germline V gene (reference sequence). The CDR3 covers 14 residues. The V end was cut by 5 bases, the J end by 2 bases, with 13 bases between. The CDR3 nucleotides are TGCGCCAGCAGTACGGACCGTGGGCCCTACGAGCAGTACTTC. Its protein product is CASSTDRGPYEQYF.